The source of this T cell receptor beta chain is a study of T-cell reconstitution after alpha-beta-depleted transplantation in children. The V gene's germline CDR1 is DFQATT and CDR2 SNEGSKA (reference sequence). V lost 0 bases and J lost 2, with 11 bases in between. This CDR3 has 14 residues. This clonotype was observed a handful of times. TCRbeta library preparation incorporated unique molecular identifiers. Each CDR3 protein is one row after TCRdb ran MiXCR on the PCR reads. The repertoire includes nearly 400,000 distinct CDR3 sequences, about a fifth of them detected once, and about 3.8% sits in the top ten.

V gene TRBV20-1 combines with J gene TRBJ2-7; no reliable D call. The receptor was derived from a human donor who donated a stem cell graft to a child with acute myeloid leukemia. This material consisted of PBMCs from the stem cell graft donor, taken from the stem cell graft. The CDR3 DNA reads TGCAGTGCTAGAGATGGTTCTATCACCTACGAGCAGTACTTC. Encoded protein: CSARDGSITYEQYF.